This TCR beta chain was obtained from a study of long-term antiretroviral therapy in people with HIV. This was the immunoSEQ v3.0 assay at survey level. Profiling relied on immunoSEQ multiplex PCR, and the TCRdb table lists in-frame clones only, not all of them. This table holds about 25,000 clones, about four fifths found once. Germline assignment: CDR1 SNHLY and CDR2 FYNNEI. The V and J ends lost 4 bases and 13 bases respectively, with 17 bases between them. This CDR3 is built from 14 residues. J is TRBJ1-6 and V is TRBV2; perhaps TRBD1 as D (6 bases). This sequence was found in a young man with HIV. Sequenced here: unsorted PBMCs, sampled 3 years after starting antiretroviral therapy. CDR3 DNA: TGTGCCAGCAGTGGAGGGTGGGGGCCTACGCCCCTCCACTTT. It translates to CASSGGWGPTPLHF.